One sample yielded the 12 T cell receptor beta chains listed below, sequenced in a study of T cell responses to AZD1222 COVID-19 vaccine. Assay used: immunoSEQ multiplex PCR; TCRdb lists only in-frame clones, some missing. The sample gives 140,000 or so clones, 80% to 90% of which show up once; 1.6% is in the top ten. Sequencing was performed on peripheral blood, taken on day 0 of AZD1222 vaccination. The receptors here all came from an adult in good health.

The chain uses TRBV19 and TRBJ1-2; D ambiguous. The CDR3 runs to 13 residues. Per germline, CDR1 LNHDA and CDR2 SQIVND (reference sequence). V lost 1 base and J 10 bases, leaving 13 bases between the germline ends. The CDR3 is CASSIAPSGFYTF. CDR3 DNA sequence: TGTGCCAGTAGTATAGCGCCTTCAGGTTTCTACACCTTC.

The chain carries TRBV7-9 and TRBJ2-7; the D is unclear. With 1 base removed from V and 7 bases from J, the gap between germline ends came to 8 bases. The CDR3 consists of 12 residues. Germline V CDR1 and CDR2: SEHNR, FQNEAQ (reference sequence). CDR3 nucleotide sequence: TGTGCCAGCAGCTTAGAGAGTTTTGAGCAGTACTTC. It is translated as CASSLESFEQYF.

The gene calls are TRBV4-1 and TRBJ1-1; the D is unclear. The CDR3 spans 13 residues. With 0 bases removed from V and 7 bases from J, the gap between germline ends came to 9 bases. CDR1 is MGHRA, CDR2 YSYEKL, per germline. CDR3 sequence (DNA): TGCGCCAGCAGCCAAGATAGGCCCGGTGAAGCTTTCTTT. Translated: CASSQDRPGEAFF.

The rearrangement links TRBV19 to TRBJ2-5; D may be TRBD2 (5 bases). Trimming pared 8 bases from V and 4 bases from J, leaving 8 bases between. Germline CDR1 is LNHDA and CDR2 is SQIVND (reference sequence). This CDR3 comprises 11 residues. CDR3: CASRRGETQYF. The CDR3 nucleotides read TGTGCCAGTCGACGGGGAGAGACCCAGTACTTC.

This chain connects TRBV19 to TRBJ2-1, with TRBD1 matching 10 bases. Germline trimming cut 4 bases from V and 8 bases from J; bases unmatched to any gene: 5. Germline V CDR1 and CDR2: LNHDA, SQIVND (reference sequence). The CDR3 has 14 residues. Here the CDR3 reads CASSSGTGVYEQFF. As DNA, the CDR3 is TGTGCCAGTAGTAGCGGGACAGGGGTGTATGAGCAGTTCTTC. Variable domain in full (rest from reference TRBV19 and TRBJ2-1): DGGITQSPKYLFRKEGQNVTLSCEQNLNHDAMYWYRQDPGQGLRLIYYSQIVNDFQKGDIAEGYSVSREKKESFPLTVTSAQKNPTAFYLCASSSGTGVYEQFFGPGTRLTVL.

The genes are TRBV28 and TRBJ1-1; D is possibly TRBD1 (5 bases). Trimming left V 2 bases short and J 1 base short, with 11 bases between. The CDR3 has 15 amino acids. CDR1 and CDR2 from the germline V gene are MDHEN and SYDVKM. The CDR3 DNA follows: TGTGCCAGCAGTTTACTACGCGGGACGAACACTGAAGCTTTCTTT. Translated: CASSLLRGTNTEAFF.

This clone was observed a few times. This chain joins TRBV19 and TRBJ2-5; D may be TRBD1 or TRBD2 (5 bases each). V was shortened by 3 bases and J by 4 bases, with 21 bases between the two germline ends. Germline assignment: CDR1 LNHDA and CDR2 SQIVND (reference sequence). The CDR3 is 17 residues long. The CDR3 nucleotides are TGTGCCAGTAGTATCTCGGGACCCTCTTCCTCCCGAGAGACCCAGTACTTC. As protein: CASSISGPSSSRETQYF.

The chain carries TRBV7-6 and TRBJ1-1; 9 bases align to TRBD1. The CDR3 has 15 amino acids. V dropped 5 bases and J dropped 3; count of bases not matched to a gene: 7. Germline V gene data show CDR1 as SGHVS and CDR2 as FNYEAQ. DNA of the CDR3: TGTGCCAGCAGCCGAAACCGGGACAGGGACACTGAAGCTTTCTTT. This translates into CASSRNRDRDTEAFF.

DNA of the CDR3: TGCGCCAGCAGCCAAGAAGGCTATAGCTCCTACGAGCAGTACTTC. Translating gives CASSQEGYSSYEQYF. The rearrangement joins TRBV4-1 to TRBJ2-7; D unclear. The germline V and J ends were trimmed by 0 bases and 0 bases, with 9 bases remaining between them. This CDR3 region has 15 residues. In germline, CDR1 is MGHRA, CDR2 YSYEKL.

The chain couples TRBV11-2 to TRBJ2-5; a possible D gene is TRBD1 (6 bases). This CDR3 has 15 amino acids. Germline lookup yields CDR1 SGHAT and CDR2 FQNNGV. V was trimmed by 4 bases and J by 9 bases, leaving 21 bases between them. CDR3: CASSSGTRVVGAQYF. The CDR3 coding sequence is TGTGCCAGCAGCTCTGGGACACGCGTCGTAGGGGCCCAGTACTTC. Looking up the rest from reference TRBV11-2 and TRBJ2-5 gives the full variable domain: EAGVAQSPRYKIIEKRQSVAFWCNPISGHATLYWYQQILGQGPKLLIQFQNNGVVDDSQLPKDRFSAERLKGVDSTLKIQPAKLEDSAVYLCASSSGTRVVGAQYFGPGTRLLVL.

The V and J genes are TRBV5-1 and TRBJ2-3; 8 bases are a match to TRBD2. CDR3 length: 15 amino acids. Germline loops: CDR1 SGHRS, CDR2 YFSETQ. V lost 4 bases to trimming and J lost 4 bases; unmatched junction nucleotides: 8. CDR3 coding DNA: TGCGCCAGCAGCCGCCTGAGCGGGAGTGCAGATACGCAGTATTTT. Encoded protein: CASSRLSGSADTQYF.

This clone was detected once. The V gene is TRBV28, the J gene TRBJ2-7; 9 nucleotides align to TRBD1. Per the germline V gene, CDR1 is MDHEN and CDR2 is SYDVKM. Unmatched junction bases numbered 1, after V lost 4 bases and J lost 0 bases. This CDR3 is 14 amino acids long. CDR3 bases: TGTGCCAGCAGTTCGGGACAGGGCTCCTACGAGCAGTACTTC. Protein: CASSSGQGSYEQYF.